A selection of T cell receptor beta chains follows, all from one sample in a study of liver allograft versus peripheral blood T cells. TCRdb itself ran the reads through MiXCR, one entry per CDR3 protein. The repertoire holds about 16,000 distinct CDR3 sequences, with 20% to 25% as singletons. These receptors were collected from a human patient who had a liver transplant. A subset of T cells may come from the graft donor. The CDR3 runs from the conserved cysteine through the conserved F or W. The D gene is left open where the match is weak. Clone sizes are given selectively: once, few, many, or a class where the clone is expanded.

clone_size: NA; v_call: TRBV27; j_call: TRBJ1-5; d_call: NA; cdr3_nt: TGTGCCAGCAGTCCCTACAGTGGTACGGGCAATCAGCCCCAGCATTTT; cdr3_aa: CASSPYSGTGNQPQHF
clone_size: few; v_call: TRBV27; j_call: TRBJ1-6; d_call: TRBD1; cdr3_nt: TGTGCCAGCAGTTTACGAGGGCCGAGACAGGGCAGTTCCTATAATTCACCCCTCCACTTT; cdr3_aa: CASSLRGPRQGSSYNSPLHF
clone_size: few; v_call: TRBV10-3; j_call: TRBJ2-3; d_call: TRBD2; cdr3_nt: TGTGCCATCAAACTTAGCGGGGCTCTCACAGATACGCAGTATTTT; cdr3_aa: CAIKLSGALTDTQYF
clone_size: many; v_call: TRBV28; j_call: TRBJ1-5; d_call: NA; cdr3_nt: TGTGCCAGCAGTTCCAGGCCCTCCCTGGTGAATCAGCCCCAGCATTTT; cdr3_aa: CASSSRPSLVNQPQHF
clone_size: once; v_call: TRBV28; j_call: TRBJ2-7; d_call: NA; cdr3_nt: TGTGCCGCCTCCCCGGGCAGGTTCACCTACGAGCAGTACTTC; cdr3_aa: CAASPGRFTYEQYF
clone_size: many; v_call: TRBV10-3; j_call: TRBJ1-3; d_call: NA; cdr3_nt: TGTGCCATCAGTGAGTCGACGGCGAGCTCTGGAAACACCATATATTTT; cdr3_aa: CAISESTASSGNTIYF
clone_size: medium-sized; v_call: TRBV29-1; j_call: TRBJ2-1; d_call: NA; cdr3_nt: TGCAGCGTTGGGTCCGGCAATGAGCAGTTCTTC; cdr3_aa: CSVGSGNEQFF
clone_size: many; v_call: TRBV6-5; j_call: TRBJ1-1; d_call: NA; cdr3_nt: TGTGCCAGCAGTTACTCGATGGACAAAGCTTTCTTT; cdr3_aa: CASSYSMDKAFF
clone_size: few; v_call: TRBV20-1; j_call: TRBJ1-1; d_call: TRBD1; cdr3_nt: TGCAGTGCTATAGGGACAGGGGCGGCGAACACTGAAGCTTTCTTT; cdr3_aa: CSAIGTGAANTEAFF
clone_size: NA; v_call: TRBV20-1; j_call: TRBJ1-1; d_call: NA; cdr3_nt: TGCAGTGCTAGAGATCTCAGGTTGCACACTGAAGCTTTCTTT; cdr3_aa: CSARDLRLHTEAFF
clone_size: few; v_call: TRBV27; j_call: TRBJ2-4; d_call: TRBD1; cdr3_nt: TGTGCCAGCAGGATGACAGGGAAGAACATTCAGTACTTC; cdr3_aa: CASRMTGKNIQYF
clone_size: many; v_call: TRBV6-1; j_call: TRBJ2-1; d_call: NA; cdr3_nt: TGTGCCAGCACAGGACAGAACCCCTCCTACAATGAGCAGTTCTTC; cdr3_aa: CASTGQNPSYNEQFF
clone_size: NA; v_call: TRBV18; j_call: TRBJ1-5; d_call: NA; cdr3_nt: TGTGCCAGCTCACCACCAGGGGCTAGCAATCAGCCCCAGCATTTT; cdr3_aa: CASSPPGASNQPQHF
clone_size: NA; v_call: TRBV6-6; j_call: TRBJ2-1; d_call: TRBD2; cdr3_nt: TGTGCCAGCAGTCAGACTAGCGGGAGGGCCTCTGCTGAGCAGTTCTTC; cdr3_aa: CASSQTSGRASAEQFF
clone_size: many; v_call: TRBV6-2/TRBV6-3; j_call: TRBJ2-7; d_call: TRBD2; cdr3_nt: TGTGCCAGCAGTTACTCCGTCGGCGGGGGAGGGCACTACGAGCAGTACTTC; cdr3_aa: CASSYSVGGGGHYEQYF
clone_size: medium-sized; v_call: TRBV6-1; j_call: TRBJ1-1; d_call: TRBD1; cdr3_nt: TGTGCCAGCAGTGAAACAGGGGCTGACACTGAAGCTTTCTTT; cdr3_aa: CASSETGADTEAFF
clone_size: NA; v_call: TRBV5-5; j_call: TRBJ2-7; d_call: NA; cdr3_nt: TGTGCCAGCAGCTCTTTGTCCCTCAACTACTACGAGCAGTACTTC; cdr3_aa: CASSSLSLNYYEQYF
clone_size: few; v_call: TRBV20-1; j_call: TRBJ2-1; d_call: TRBD2; cdr3_nt: TGCAGTGCTACTGGGACTAGCGGGGGGAACAATGAGCAGTTCTTC; cdr3_aa: CSATGTSGGNNEQFF
clone_size: NA; v_call: TRBV5-4; j_call: TRBJ1-5; d_call: NA; cdr3_nt: TGTGCCAGCAGCTTACGGCAGGGAGGTGAAAATCAGCCCCAGCATTTT; cdr3_aa: CASSLRQGGENQPQHF
clone_size: few; v_call: TRBV15; j_call: TRBJ1-5; d_call: NA; cdr3_nt: TGTGCCACCAGCAGAGATAATCAGCCCCAGCATTTT; cdr3_aa: CATSRDNQPQHF
clone_size: medium-sized; v_call: TRBV24-1; j_call: TRBJ2-3; d_call: NA; cdr3_nt: TGTGCCACCAGTGATCCCCGAGGGGAAGGGGGAACAGATACGCAGTATTTT; cdr3_aa: CATSDPRGEGGTDTQYF
clone_size: few; v_call: TRBV29-1; j_call: TRBJ1-5; d_call: NA; cdr3_nt: TGCAGCGTTGGAGGGGGGTTCAATCAGCCCCAGCATTTT; cdr3_aa: CSVGGGFNQPQHF
clone_size: few; v_call: TRBV5-4; j_call: TRBJ2-1; d_call: NA; cdr3_nt: TGTGCCAGCAGCTTGGCGGGGAGGCATGAGCAGTTCTTC; cdr3_aa: CASSLAGRHEQFF
clone_size: many; v_call: TRBV24-1; j_call: TRBJ2-5; d_call: NA; cdr3_nt: TGTGCCACCAGTGATTTAGTTAACAGCGGGCAAGAGACCCAGTACTTC; cdr3_aa: CATSDLVNSGQETQYF
clone_size: NA; v_call: TRBV20-1; j_call: TRBJ2-5; d_call: TRBD2; cdr3_nt: TGCAGTGCTAGAGAAATCGGACTAGCGAACCGGGAGACCCAGTACTTC; cdr3_aa: CSAREIGLANRETQYF
clone_size: medium-sized; v_call: TRBV19; j_call: TRBJ2-6; d_call: NA; cdr3_nt: TGTGCCAGTAGTATTACTGGGGCCAACGTCCTGACTTTC; cdr3_aa: CASSITGANVLTF
clone_size: NA; v_call: TRBV30; j_call: TRBJ1-1; d_call: NA; cdr3_nt: TGTGCCTGGAGTGCCGGGGTCGGGCATGAGGACACTGAAGCTTTCTTT; cdr3_aa: CAWSAGVGHEDTEAFF
clone_size: NA; v_call: TRBV7-3; j_call: TRBJ2-3; d_call: TRBD1; cdr3_nt: TGTGCCAGCAGCTTAGGGGGACAGGCGGGAGATACGCAGTATTTT; cdr3_aa: CASSLGGQAGDTQYF